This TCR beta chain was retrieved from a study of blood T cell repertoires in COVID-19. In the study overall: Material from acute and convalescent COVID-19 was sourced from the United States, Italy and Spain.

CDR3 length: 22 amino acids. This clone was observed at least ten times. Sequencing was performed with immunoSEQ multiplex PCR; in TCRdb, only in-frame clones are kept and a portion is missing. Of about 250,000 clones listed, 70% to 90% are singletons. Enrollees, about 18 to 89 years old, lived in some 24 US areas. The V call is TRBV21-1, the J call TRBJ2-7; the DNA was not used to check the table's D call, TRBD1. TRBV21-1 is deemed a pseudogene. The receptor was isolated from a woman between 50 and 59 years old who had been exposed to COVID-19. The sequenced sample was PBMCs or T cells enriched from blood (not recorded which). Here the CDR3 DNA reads TGTGCCAGCAGCAAGGGGGGTCAGAACCCGGGACAGTACTTCAACGACGGCTACGAGCAGTACTTC. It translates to CASSKGGQNPGQYFNDGYEQYF.